This T cell receptor beta chain was documented in a study of T cell repertoires in cytomegalovirus infection. Study-wide background: Both a matching HLA type and CMV infection were indicated by public TCR beta signatures. Study-wide findings and caveats: It was HLA-C-restricted CMV-specific TCR beta clonotypes that dominated the response ex vivo. Public TCR beta family frequency separated CMV-and-HLA carriers, including in an independent cohort.

With regard to this clonotype: The target antigen is unknown.

TCRdb passed the reads through MiXCR, listing each CDR3 protein once. The sample comprises roughly 110,000 distinct CDR3 sequences, around 31% of which are singletons, and 41% rests with the top ten. The germline V gene encodes CDR1 SGHRS and CDR2 YFSETQ. The CDR3 spans 15 residues. With 0 bases removed from V and 0 bases from J, the gap between germline ends came to 7 bases. The clonotype was recovered from a human donor in good health (CMV status not recorded). Some clones in this sample may be carry-over from other donors' samples. The specimen comprised CD8+ T cells from cultured PBMCs, sampled from culture after CMV antigen stimulation. V usage is TRBV5-1 and J usage is TRBJ2-1; D not resolved. CDR3 nucleotides: TGCGCCAGCAGCTTGGAGGAGAGCTCCTACAATGAGCAGTTCTTC. This translates into CASSLEESSYNEQFF.